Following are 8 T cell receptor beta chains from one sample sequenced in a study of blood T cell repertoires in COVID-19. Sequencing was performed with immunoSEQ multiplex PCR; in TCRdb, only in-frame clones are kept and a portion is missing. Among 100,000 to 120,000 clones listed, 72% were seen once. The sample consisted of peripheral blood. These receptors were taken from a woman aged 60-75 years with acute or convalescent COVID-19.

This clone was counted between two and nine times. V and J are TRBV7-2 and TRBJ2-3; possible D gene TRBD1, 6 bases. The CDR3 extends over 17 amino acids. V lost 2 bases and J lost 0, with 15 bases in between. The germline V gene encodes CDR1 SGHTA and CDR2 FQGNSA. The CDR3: CASSLLGRGLSTDTQYF. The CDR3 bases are TGTGCCAGCAGCTTACTCGGCAGGGGCCTAAGCACAGATACGCAGTATTTT.

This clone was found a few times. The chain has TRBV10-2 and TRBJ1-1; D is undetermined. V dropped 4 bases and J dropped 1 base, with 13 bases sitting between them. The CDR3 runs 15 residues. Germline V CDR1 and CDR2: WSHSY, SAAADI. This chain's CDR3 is CASSGRIIANTEAFF. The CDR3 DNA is TGCGCCAGCAGTGGACGGATAATAGCGAACACTGAAGCTTTCTTT.

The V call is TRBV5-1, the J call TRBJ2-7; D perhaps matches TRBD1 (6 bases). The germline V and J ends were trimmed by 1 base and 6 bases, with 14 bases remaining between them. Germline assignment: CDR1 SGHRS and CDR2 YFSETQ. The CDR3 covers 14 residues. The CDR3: CASSLSQGMGEQYF. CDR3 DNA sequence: TGCGCCAGCAGCTTGAGTCAGGGGATGGGCGAGCAGTACTTC.

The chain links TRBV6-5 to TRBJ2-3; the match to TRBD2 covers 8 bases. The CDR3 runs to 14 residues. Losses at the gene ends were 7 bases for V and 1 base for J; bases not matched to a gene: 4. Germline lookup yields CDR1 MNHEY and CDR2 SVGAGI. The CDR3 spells CASKRGGGTDTQYF. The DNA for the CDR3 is TGTGCCAGCAAACGGGGGGGAGGCACAGATACGCAGTATTTT.

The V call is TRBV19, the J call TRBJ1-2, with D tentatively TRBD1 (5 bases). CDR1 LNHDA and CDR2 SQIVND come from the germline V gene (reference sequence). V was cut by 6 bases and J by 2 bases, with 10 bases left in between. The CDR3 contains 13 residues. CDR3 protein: CASSPTANYGYTF. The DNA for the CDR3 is TGTGCCAGTAGCCCGACAGCGAACTATGGCTACACCTTC.

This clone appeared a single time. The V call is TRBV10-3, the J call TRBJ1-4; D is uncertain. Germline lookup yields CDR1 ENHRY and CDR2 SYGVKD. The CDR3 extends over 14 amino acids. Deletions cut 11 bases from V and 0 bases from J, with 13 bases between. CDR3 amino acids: CAAKRDSTNEKLFF. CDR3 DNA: TGTGCCGCCAAACGGGATTCAACTAATGAAAAACTGTTTTTT.

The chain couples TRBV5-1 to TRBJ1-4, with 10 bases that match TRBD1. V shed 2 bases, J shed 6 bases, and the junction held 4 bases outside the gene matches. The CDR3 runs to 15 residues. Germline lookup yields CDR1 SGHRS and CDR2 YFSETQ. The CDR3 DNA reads TGCGCCAGCAGCTTAACCGACAGGGGGCATGAAAAACTGTTTTTT. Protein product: CASSLTDRGHEKLFF.

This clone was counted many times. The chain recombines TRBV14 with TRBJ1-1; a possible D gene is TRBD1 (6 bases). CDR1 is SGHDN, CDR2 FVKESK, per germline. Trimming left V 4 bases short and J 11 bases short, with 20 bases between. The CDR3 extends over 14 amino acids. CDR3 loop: CASSRDRTQGGAFF. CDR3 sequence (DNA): TGTGCCAGCAGCCGAGACAGGACCCAGGGTGGGGCTTTCTTT.